This T cell receptor beta chain was documented in a study of CD8 T cells in Susac syndrome (dated by TCRdb to the late 2010s). Regarding the study in general: Whether CD8+ T cell activation and differentiation in Susac syndrome was antigen driven was tested using repertoire sequencing. CD8+ T cell repertoire clonality was compared between about 12 healthy donors, approximately 14 Susac syndrome patients and around 15 multiple sclerosis patients. The research as a whole found: The study acknowledged that relatively few individuals were included in the TCR sequencing and HLA analysis.

Trimming removed 2 bases from V and 9 bases from J, leaving 11 bases between the germline ends. The CDR3 numbers 13 residues from cysteine through phenylalanine. This entry keeps only the CDR3 DNA: 39 bases, framed from base 1. The germline V gene supplies CDR1 SGHTA and CDR2 FQGNSA. RNA was extracted with the RNeasy kit and roughly 0.45 to 1 ug was reverse transcribed using random hexamers. The immunoSEQ multiplex PCR assay, covering 54 Vbeta and 13 Jbeta segments, was used to amplify TCR beta CDR3 regions. PCR amplification bias was corrected by using a synthetic template baseline for primer optimization and computational correction. The study's processing was this. Reads were annotated to V, D and J genes according to IMGT and were analyzed with immunoSEQ Analyzer, with only productive sequences retained. Clonality was calculated as one minus the Shannon entropy normalized by log2 of the number of productive unique sequences. For each patient and control, public and private clones were evaluated within the 100 most prevalent clones. Clones were defined as Susac-specific when absent from the healthy and MS cohorts, from about 1,100 published viral clones and from other ImmuneACCESS disease sequences. The public reads were reanalyzed by TCRdb: fastp trimming at Q25, MiXCR alignment, in-frame beta chains only. When rows share a CDR3 protein, they turn into one entry using the most common DNA and genes. The V and J calls come from TCRdb's annotation, not from the publication. The sample yields about 60,000 distinct CDR3 sequences; around nine tenths were counted once. Roughly 0.2% of the sample goes to the ten largest clones.

Notes on this clonotype: Its cognate antigen has yet to be identified. No base quality information exists; no much larger clone differs at one position.

Peripheral blood CD8+ and CD4+ T cells from healthy donors, Susac syndrome patients and multiple sclerosis patients were profiled using high-throughput TCR beta sequencing. Healthy donors were age- and sex-matched controls. Bulk CD8+ and CD4+ T cells were purified by magnetic negative isolation, while CD8+ TEMRA cells were enriched using FACS. Blood was collected in EDTA tubes and processed within 24 hours, with PBMCs isolated through density gradient centrifugation. PBMCs intended for TCR sequencing were frozen in liquid nitrogen and were later thawed in a 37 degrees C water bath. The sorted or isolated CD4+, CD8+ and CD8+ TEMRA cells had a purity of 90% or higher.

The rearranged segments are TRBV7-2 and TRBJ2-1; a tentative D call is TRBD2 (6 bases match). Material: CD8+ T cells from PBMCs. The origin of this receptor is a human donor in good health. The sequenced DNA is TGTGCCAGCAGCTTATTGGGGGGAAGTGAGCAGTTCTTC. The resulting protein is CASSLLGGSEQFF.